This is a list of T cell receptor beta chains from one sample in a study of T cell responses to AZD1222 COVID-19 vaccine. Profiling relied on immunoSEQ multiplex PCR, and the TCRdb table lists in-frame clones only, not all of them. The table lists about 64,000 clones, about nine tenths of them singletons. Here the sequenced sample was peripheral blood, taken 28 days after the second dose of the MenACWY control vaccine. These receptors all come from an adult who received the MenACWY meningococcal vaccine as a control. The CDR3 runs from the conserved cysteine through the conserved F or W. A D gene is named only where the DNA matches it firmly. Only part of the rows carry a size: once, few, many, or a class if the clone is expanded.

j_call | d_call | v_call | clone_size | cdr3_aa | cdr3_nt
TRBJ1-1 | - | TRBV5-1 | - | CASSLVGLAEAFF | TGCGCCAGCAGCTTGGTCGGGCTGGCTGAAGCTTTCTTT
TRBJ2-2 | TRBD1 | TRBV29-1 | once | CSVEQGANTGELFF | TGCAGCGTTGAACAGGGGGCTAACACCGGGGAGCTGTTTTTT
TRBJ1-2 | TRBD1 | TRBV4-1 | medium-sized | CASSQEGDRGPLNYGYTF | TGCGCCAGCAGCCAAGAGGGGGACAGGGGGCCTCTGAACTATGGCTACACCTTC
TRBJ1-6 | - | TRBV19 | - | CASQFGGTGVVPNNSPLHF | TGTGCCAGTCAATTTGGGGGGACCGGCGTCGTCCCCAATAATTCACCCCTCCACTTT
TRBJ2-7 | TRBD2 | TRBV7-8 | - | CASSSWGSGSSYEQYF | TGTGCCAGCAGCTCCTGGGGTAGCGGGAGTTCTTACGAGCAGTACTTC
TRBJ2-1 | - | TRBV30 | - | CAWTTRNEQFF | TGTGCCTGGACTACCCGCAATGAGCAGTTCTTC
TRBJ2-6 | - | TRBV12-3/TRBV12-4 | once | CASIQGGANVLTF | TGTGCCAGCATCCAGGGTGGGGCCAACGTCCTGACTTTC
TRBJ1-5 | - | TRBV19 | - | CASSTNAGARVPQHF | TGTGCCAGTAGTACCAATGCCGGGGCTAGGGTGCCCCAGCATTTT
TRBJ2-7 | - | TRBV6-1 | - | CASSAQSGSYQQYF | TGTGCCAGCAGTGCACAATCCGGTAGTTACCAGCAGTACTTC
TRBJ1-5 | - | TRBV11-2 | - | CASSPLGTDQPQHF | TGTGCCAGCAGCCCTCTGGGCACCGATCAGCCCCAGCATTTT
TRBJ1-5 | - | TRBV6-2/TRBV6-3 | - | CASSYLTGSVDNQPQHF | TGTGCCAGCAGTTATCTTACAGGGAGCGTCGACAATCAGCCCCAGCATTTT
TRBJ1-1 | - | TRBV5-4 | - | CASRPPTGPNTEAFF | TGTGCCAGCAGACCCCCGACAGGCCCGAACACTGAAGCTTTCTTT
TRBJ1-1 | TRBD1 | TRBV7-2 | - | CASSLTGTGIAFF | TGTGCCAGCAGCTTAACAGGGACAGGGATAGCTTTCTTT
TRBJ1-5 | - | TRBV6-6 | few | CASGGFNQPQHF | TGTGCCAGCGGGGGTTTTAATCAGCCCCAGCATTTT
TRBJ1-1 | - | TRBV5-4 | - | CASSWGEGRTAEAFF | TGTGCCAGCAGCTGGGGAGAGGGGAGAACGGCTGAAGCTTTCTTT
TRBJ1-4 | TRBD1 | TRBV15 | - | CATSSGGQGMVQGNEKLFF | TGTGCCACCAGCTCTGGGGGACAGGGTATGGTTCAGGGTAATGAAAAACTGTTTTTT
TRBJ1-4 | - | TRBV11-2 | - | CASSFANEKLFF | TGTGCCAGCAGCTTTGCTAATGAAAAACTGTTTTTT
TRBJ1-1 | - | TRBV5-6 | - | CASSIIRRDTEAFF | TGTGCCAGCAGCATCATTCGGCGGGACACTGAAGCTTTCTTT
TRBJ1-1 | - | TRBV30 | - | CAWSSTRAMGTEAFF | TGTGCCTGGAGTTCCACCAGGGCGATGGGCACTGAAGCTTTCTTT
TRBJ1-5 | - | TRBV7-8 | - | CASSLAGGGQPQHF | TGTGCCAGCAGCTTAGCGGGGGGAGGTCAGCCCCAGCATTTT
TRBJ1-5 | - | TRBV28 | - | CASRLTGSGPQHF | TGTGCCAGCAGATTAACAGGGAGCGGGCCCCAGCATTTT
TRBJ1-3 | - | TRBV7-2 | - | CASSPAVSGNTIYF | TGTGCCAGCAGCCCCGCGGTTTCTGGAAACACCATATATTTT
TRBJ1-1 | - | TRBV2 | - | CASSWGGEAFF | TGTGCCAGCTCGTGGGGAGGCGAAGCTTTCTTT
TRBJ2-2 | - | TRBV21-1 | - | CASSRIPGQGITDTGELFF | TGTGCCAGCAGCCGGATCCCGGGACAGGGAATAACAGACACCGGGGAGCTGTTTTTT
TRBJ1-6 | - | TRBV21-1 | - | CASSKGAGGTLYSPLHF | TGTGCCAGCAGCAAAGGGGCCGGGGGGACACTATATTCACCCCTCCACTTT
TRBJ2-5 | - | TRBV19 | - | CASSVPRGINQETQYF | TGTGCCAGTAGTGTACCGAGGGGAATTAACCAAGAGACCCAGTACTTC
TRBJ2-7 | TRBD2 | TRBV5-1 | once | CASTRDPGTSGEQYF | TGCGCCAGCACTCGCGACCCCGGGACTAGCGGCGAGCAGTACTTC
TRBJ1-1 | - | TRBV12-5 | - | CASGLHQGVRMGNTEAFF | TGTGCTAGTGGATTACACCAGGGCGTCCGAATGGGGAACACTGAAGCTTTCTTT
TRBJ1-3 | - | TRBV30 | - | CAWKRSGNTIYF | TGTGCCTGGAAGCGATCTGGAAACACCATATATTTT
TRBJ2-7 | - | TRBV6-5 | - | CASGRDTAYEQYF | TGTGCCAGCGGTAGGGACACCGCCTACGAGCAGTACTTC
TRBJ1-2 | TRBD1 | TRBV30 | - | CAGDRGGGYTF | TGTGCCGGTGACAGGGGTGGAGGCTACACCTTC
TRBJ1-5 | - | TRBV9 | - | CASSASGASNQPQHF | TGTGCCAGCAGCGCCAGTGGGGCAAGCAATCAGCCCCAGCATTTT
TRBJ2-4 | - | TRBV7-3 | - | CASSPGGGIQYF | TGTGCCAGCAGCCCGGGTGGCGGTATTCAGTACTTC
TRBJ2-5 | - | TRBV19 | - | CASSTHPPFQETQYF | TGTGCCAGTAGTACTCACCCCCCGTTCCAAGAGACCCAGTACTTC
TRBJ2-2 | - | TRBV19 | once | CASSHTGELFF | TGTGCCAGTAGTCACACCGGGGAGCTGTTTTTT
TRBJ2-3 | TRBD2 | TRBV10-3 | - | CAISEWTSGRGADTQYF | TGTGCCATCAGTGAGTGGACTAGCGGGAGGGGAGCAGATACGCAGTATTTT
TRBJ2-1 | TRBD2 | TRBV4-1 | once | CASSQGGRTGSYNEQFF | TGCGCCAGCAGCCAGGGAGGGAGGACTGGCTCCTACAATGAGCAGTTCTTC
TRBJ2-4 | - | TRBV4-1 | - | CASSQLLETKNIQYF | TGCGCCAGCAGCCAGCTGTTAGAAACCAAAAACATTCAGTACTTC
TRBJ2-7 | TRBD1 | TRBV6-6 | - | CASRGTGADYEQYF | TGTGCCAGCAGGGGAACAGGGGCAGACTACGAGCAGTACTTC
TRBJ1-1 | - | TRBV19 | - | CASMMPGGSTEAFF | TGTGCCAGTATGATGCCCGGCGGGAGCACTGAAGCTTTCTTT
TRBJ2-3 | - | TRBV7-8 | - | CASSLYTDTQYF | TGTGCCAGCAGCTTATACACAGATACGCAGTATTTT
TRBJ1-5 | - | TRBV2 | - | CASSEETRSNQPQHF | TGTGCCAGCAGTGAAGAAACGAGAAGCAATCAGCCCCAGCATTTT
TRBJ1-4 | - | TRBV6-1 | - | CASSEALREKLFF | TGTGCCAGCAGTGAAGCGCTTCGGGAAAAACTGTTTTTT
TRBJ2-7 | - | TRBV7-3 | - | CASSSGPEGLGPYEQYF | TGTGCCAGCAGCTCCGGCCCAGAGGGCCTCGGGCCCTACGAGCAGTACTTC
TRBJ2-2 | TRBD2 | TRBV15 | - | CATRALWTRTGELFF | TGTGCCACCAGAGCCCTGTGGACTAGGACCGGGGAGCTGTTTTTT
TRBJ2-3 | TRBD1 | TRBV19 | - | CASSTGTGEADTQYF | TGTGCCAGTAGTACCGGGACAGGGGAAGCAGATACGCAGTATTTT
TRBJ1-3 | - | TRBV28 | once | CASTGEQRYSGNTIYF | TGTGCCAGCACGGGAGAGCAACGCTACTCTGGAAACACCATATATTTT
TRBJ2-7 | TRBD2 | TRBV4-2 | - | CASSQEKAGGAYEQYF | TGTGCCAGCAGCCAAGAAAAGGCGGGAGGGGCCTACGAGCAGTACTTC
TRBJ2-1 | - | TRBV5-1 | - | CASSLRASYNEQFF | TGCGCCAGCAGCCTTAGGGCGTCCTACAATGAGCAGTTCTTC
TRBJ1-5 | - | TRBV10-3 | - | CATTPGEGTKRDQPQHF | TGTGCCACCACCCCGGGGGAGGGGACAAAGAGGGATCAGCCCCAGCATTTT
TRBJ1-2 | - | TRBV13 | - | CASSPPADYGYTF | TGTGCCAGCAGCCCGCCAGCGGACTATGGCTACACCTTC
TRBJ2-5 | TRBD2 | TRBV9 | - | CASSPGTTDRGETQYF | TGTGCCAGCAGTCCTGGGACTACCGACCGCGGAGAGACCCAGTACTTC
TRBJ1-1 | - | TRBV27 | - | CASTELGGPNTEAFF | TGTGCCAGCACCGAGTTGGGGGGGCCGAACACTGAAGCTTTCTTT
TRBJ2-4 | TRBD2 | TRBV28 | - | CASSLSGGTAIQYF | TGTGCCAGCAGTTTAAGCGGGGGGACAGCCATTCAGTACTTC
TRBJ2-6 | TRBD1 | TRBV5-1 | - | CASSPSSGGSSGANVLTF | TGCGCCAGCAGCCCCTCCTCAGGGGGCAGCTCTGGGGCCAACGTCCTGACTTTC
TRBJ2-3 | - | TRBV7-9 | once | CASSLSSTDTQYF | TGTGCCAGCAGCCTGTCTAGCACAGATACGCAGTATTTT
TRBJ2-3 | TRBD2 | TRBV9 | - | CASSVLSGMGSDTQYF | TGTGCCAGCAGCGTCCTTAGCGGGATGGGGTCAGATACGCAGTATTTT